The source of this TCR beta chain is a study of cytomegalovirus exposure and HLA in healthy donors. Study-level points and caveats: Some V segments could not be told apart, so they were left out, TRBV6-2 and TRBV6-3 among them. Productive rates of about 87% or about 30% were seen for most TCR beta V segments in an earlier analysis. What a later analysis reportedly showed was that an Asian-associated ancestry cluster had fewer N-insertions than the approximately 700-donor mean.

Primers for the PCR totalled 60 Vbeta and 13 Jbeta. TCRdb keeps only in-frame clones here, not all; method: immunoSEQ multiplex PCR. This sample yields about 140,000 clones, of which more than 75% are seen a single time; under 15% belongs to the top ten. Germline trimming cut 0 bases from V and 4 bases from J; bases unmatched to any gene: 5. Germline V gene data show CDR1 as SGHTA and CDR2 as FQGTGA. The CDR3 runs to 15 residues. Comment on this clone: The antigen remains undetermined.

This TCR derives from a woman between 40 and 50 years old in good health and CMV-seronegative. V is TRBV7-3 and J is TRBJ1-2, with 7 bases fitting TRBD1. Sequencing was carried out using PBMCs. CDR3 loop: CASSLTGTDTYGYTF. As DNA, the CDR3 is TGTGCCAGCAGCTTAACAGGGACAGATACCTATGGCTACACCTTC.